This T cell receptor (beta chain) is drawn from a study of regulatory T cells in long-lasting Graves disease (dated by TCRdb to the early 2020s). In the study overall: Antithyroid drugs had been taken for less than 3 months by newly diagnosed Graves' disease patients. The study was registered as a clinical trial and conducted in China. Peripheral blood TCR sequencing and RNA sequencing compared persistent Graves' disease patients with newly diagnosed Graves' disease patients. A total of some 35 samples underwent TCR sequencing, from around 13 patients with persistent Graves' disease and about 20 patients with newly diagnosed Graves' disease.

In this sample, this clonotype turned up many times. This clone's antigen is unknown. Nothing much larger sits one base from this clone, and base qualities are not available. Library preparation was by multiplex PCR. Data came from an Illumina HiSeq 4000. iRepertoire HTBI primers and Arm-PCR amplification of CDR3 regions were used to construct TCR beta libraries. PCR products were gel purified before sequencing. On the authors' methods: Gene usage analysis of CDR3 amino acid clonotypes used the roughly 60 TRBV and more than 13 TRBJ segments found across samples. COPE and FqMerger were used to merge the filtered high-quality paired reads into contigs. Contigs were aligned with BLAST to IMGT TRBV, TRBD and TRBJ reference genes, and CDR3 was defined per IMGT. Any clonotype with a frequency above 0.1% was classified as a highly expanded clone. Shannon entropy served as the measure of repertoire diversity, while the Gini coefficient captured V-J evenness. Clonotypes shared by more than one individual were considered public. TCRdb reprocessing: public reads trimmed at Q25 with fastp, clones called with MiXCR, in-frame beta chains kept. Each CDR3 protein gets just one entry, which takes the most common genes and DNA from the rows behind it. None of the V and J calls come from the authors' own analysis; TCRdb made them. Within this sample are around 500,000 distinct CDR3 sequences, with approximately 16% of them counted one time only. The ten largest account for roughly 25% of the sample.

The paper as a whole reports these results and caveats: Compared with newly diagnosed patients, patients with persistent Graves' disease had lower TCR Shannon entropy and fewer highly expanded clones, which suggests clonal expansion. Sequencing and analysis were restricted to the TCR beta chain. Patients with persistent disease shared more public clonotypes (around 2,700) than newly diagnosed patients did (around 1,000). Peripheral blood alone was examined, since thyroid tissue, which constituted the primary lesion, could not be accessed. The authors acknowledged the small sample size as a limitation that may reduce accuracy. Persistent disease showed preferential use of TRBV28, TRBJ1-2 and TRBJ2-5, whereas newly diagnosed disease favored TRBV20-1 and TRBJ2-1.

Read against the paper, the sample's time point label means: newly diagnosed GD, antithyroid drugs for less than 3 months. RNA was extracted from PBMCs in TRIzol for both TCR sequencing and RNA sequencing. The diagnosis of Graves' disease followed American Thyroid Association guidelines. Recruitment of patients was carried out at an endocrinology department in Xi'an, China. Each patient gave approximately 9 milliliters of peripheral blood, collected in an EDTA anticoagulant tube. Ficoll Paque Plus density gradient separation was used to isolate PBMCs, and no further T cell sorting was done. An Agilent 2100 Bioanalyzer and agarose gel were used to assess RNA quality, and a NanoDrop 2000 was used to measure RNA concentration. V sheds 10 bases and J sheds 3 bases, leaving 13 bases between their ends. CDR1 is given as SNHLY and CDR2 as FYNNEI, both from the germline V gene. The CDR3 covers 13 residues, taking in both the cysteine and the phenylalanine. Left in the record is the CDR3 DNA by itself, 39 bases read in frame from the first base.

The same sample was also studied in work on T cells in Graves' hyperthyroidism and ophthalmopathy. In that second paper, the authors write: Stable Graves' hyperthyroidism was defined as the absence of progression to ophthalmopathy over 18 months of follow-up. The hyperthyroidism patients were between 18 and 65 years old and newly diagnosed, with a disease duration of less than 2 months. Patients with uncontrolled infections, other autoimmune diseases, pregnancy or lactation were excluded. Clinical symptoms, serum thyroxine and TRAb, thyroid ultrasound, and orbital computed tomography formed the basis for the diagnoses. For the first round of RT-PCR on the TCR CDR3, the HTBI primer set was used together with the Qiagen OneStep RT-PCR kit. Most expanded thyroid clonotypes (frequency above 0.001) were also found in blood, which suggests that blood repertoires may mirror thyroid immune responses. Ophthalmopathy was separated from stable hyperthyroidism by a 13 V-J signature model, with around 90% sensitivity and about 81% specificity obtained in cross-validation and 80%/75% obtained in testing. In validation, the model predicted progression to ophthalmopathy with approximately 69% sensitivity and 72% to 85% specificity, a median of approximately 6.5 months before onset. TCR V-J signatures able to tell the groups apart were searched for in a discovery cohort of 100 patients, of whom 40 to 45 had Graves' ophthalmopathy and roughly 59 had stable Graves' hyperthyroidism. Prospective prediction of ophthalmopathy was tested in an independent validation cohort of 18 hyperthyroidism patients and approximately 17 patients who later progressed to ophthalmopathy. The roughly 90 discovery patients were divided at random into training and test sets in a 7:3 ratio. In roughly six Graves' hyperthyroidism patients, the study also compared T-cell repertoires from thyroid tissue with T-cell repertoires from blood. Following sampling, methimazole starting at 30 mg daily was given to hyperthyroidism patients, and high-dose intravenous methylprednisolone was given to ophthalmopathy patients. The libraries were constructed in a second round of multiplex PCR and then size-selected and purified. The libraries were sequenced on an Illumina HiSeq2000 using paired-end 100 bp reads. SOAPnuke was used to process the raw data, with reads discarded if the reads contained adapters or uncalled bases, had a mean Phred below 15, or lacked an exact constant-primer or identifier match. High-quality paired reads were merged using COPE v1.2.5, and each unique nucleotide sequence was defined as a clonotype. MiTCR v1.1 was used to align clonotypes to the IMGT TRBV, TRBD and TRBJ reference segments. The analysis included only V-J combinations with a frequency above 0.0001, which together covered more than 99% of the repertoires. The TCS score was defined as F50 (clonal expansion) divided by E x V (chaos), with BLOSUM62-based TCRdist calculated between CDR3 peptides within each V-J. Welch's t-statistics and random forest reduced 500 to 550 V-J features to about 13, which were used in a naive Bayes classifier (R e1071). Sample size was not statistically predetermined, and blinding of investigators to group allocation was not performed. The paper reports TCR Vbeta CDR3 sequencing of approximately 140 peripheral blood samples: fewer than 50 ophthalmopathy, around 80 hyperthyroidism and around 17 progressor patients.

This receptor was identified in a woman aged 40-60 years with Graves disease. Donor details come from another sample of the same person, matched by shared clones. This specimen consisted of peripheral blood mononuclear cells (PBMCs), obtained at new diagnosis, from a patient treated with antithyroid drugs. This receptor chain uses TRBV2 and TRBJ2-1; a weak D assignment points to TRBD2 (6 bases agree). DNA sequence: TGTGCCACCACTCCCGGGAGCTACAATGAGCAGTTCTTC. Translated, this gives CATTPGSYNEQFF.